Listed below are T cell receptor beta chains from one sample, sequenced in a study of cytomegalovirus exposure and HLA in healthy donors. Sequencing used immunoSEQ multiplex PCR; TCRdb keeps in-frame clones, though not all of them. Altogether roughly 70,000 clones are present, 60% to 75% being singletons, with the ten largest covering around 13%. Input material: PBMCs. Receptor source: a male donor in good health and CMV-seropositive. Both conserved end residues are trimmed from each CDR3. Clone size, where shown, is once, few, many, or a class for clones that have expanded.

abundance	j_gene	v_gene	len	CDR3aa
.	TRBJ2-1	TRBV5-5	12	ASSYLDRVGEQF
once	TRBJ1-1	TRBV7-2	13	ASSRTVVLNTEAF
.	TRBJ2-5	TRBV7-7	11	ASSSSGEETQY
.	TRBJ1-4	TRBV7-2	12	ASSPGQYNEKLF
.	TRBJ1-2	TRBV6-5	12	ASSYSGREGGYT
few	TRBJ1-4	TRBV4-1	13	ASSHGTLSGEKLF
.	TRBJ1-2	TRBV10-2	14	ASSARIPVSNYGYT
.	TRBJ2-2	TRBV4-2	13	ASSQETGGTGELF
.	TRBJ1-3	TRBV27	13	ASSLGTGTGNTIY
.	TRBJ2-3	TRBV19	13	ASSISQGSTDTQY
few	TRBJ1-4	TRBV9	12	ASSDRTGPGKLF
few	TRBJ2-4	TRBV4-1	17	ASSQDRVPGVLAKNIQY
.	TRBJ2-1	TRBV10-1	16	ASSPGTKSLGSYNEQF
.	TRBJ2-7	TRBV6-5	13	ASTYSRREGYEQY
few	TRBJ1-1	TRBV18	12	ASSTYYRDTEAF
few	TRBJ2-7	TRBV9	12	ASSVGQGLDEQY
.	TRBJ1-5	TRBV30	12	AWSIGQGHQPQH